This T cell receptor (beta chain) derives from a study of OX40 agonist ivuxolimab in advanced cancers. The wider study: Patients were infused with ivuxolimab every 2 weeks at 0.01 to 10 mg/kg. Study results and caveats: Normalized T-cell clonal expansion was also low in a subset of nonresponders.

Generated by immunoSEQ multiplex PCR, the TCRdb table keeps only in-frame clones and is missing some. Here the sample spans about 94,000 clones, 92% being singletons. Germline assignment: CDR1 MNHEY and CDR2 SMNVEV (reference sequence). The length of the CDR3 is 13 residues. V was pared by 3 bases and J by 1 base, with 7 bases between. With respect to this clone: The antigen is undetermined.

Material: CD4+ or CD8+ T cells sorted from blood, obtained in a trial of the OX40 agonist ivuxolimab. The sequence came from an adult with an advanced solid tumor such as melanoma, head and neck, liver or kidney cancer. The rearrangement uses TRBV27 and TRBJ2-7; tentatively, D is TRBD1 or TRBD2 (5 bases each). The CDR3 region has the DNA TGTGCCAGCAGTTTCGGGGCGTCCTACGAGCAGTACTTC. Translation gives CASSFGASYEQYF.